This T cell receptor (beta chain) is drawn from a study of blood T cell repertoires in COVID-19. Study as a whole: PBMCs, B-cell-depleted T cells, or T cells were the source of the cDNA or gDNA that made up the material.

Donors were grouped by their self-reported clinical history. People in the exposed group encountered a COVID-19 case within 2 weeks before entering the study. Germline V gives CDR1 KGHSH, CDR2 LQKENI. The CDR3 is 16 amino acids. J gave up 5 bases and V 3 bases, and 4 bases lay outside the gene matches. Original data processing: By means of reference gene primer amplification, nucleated cell counts were estimated. The method was immunoSEQ multiplex PCR; TCRdb's version includes in-frame clones alone and lacks a portion of them. V and J calls and clone size are given by that table; D and trimming were obtained from the DNA. The table records roughly 400,000 clones, roughly nine tenths of them present only once.

The sample comprised PBMCs or T cells enriched from blood (not recorded which). This TCR came from a woman aged 40 to 50 who had been exposed to COVID-19. The chain uses TRBV18 and TRBJ2-2; 12 positions match TRBD2. In nucleotides, the CDR3 is TGTGCCAGCTCACCGACTAGCGGGAGTGGAACCGGGGAGCTGTTTTTT. Its protein product is CASSPTSGSGTGELFF.